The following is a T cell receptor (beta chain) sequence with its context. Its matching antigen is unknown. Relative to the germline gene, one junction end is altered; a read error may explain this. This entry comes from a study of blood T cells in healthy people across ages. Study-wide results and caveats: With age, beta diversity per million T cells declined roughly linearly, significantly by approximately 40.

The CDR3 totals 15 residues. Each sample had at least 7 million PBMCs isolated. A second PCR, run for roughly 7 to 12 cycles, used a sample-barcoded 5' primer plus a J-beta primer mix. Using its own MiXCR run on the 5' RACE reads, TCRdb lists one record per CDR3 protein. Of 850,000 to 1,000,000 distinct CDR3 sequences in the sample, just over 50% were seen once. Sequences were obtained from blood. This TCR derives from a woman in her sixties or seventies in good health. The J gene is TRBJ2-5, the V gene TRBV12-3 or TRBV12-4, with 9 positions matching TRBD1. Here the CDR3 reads CACSAKGQGVETQYF. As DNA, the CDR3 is TGTGCCTGCAGTGCTAAGGGACAGGGAGTCGAGACCCAGTACTTC.